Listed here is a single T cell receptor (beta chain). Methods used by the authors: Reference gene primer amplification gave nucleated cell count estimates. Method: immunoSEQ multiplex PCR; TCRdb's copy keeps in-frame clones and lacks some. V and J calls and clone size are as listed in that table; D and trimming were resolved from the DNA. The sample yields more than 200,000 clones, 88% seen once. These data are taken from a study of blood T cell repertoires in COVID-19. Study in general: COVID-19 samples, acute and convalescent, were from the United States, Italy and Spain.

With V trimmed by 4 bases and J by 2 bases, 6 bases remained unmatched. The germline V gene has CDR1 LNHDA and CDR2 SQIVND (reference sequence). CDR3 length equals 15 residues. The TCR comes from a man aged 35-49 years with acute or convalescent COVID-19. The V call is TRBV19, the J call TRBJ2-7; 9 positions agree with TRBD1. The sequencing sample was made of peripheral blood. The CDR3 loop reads CASSTSGTGTYEQYF. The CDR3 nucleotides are TGTGCCAGTAGTACTTCCGGGACAGGGACCTACGAGCAGTACTTC.